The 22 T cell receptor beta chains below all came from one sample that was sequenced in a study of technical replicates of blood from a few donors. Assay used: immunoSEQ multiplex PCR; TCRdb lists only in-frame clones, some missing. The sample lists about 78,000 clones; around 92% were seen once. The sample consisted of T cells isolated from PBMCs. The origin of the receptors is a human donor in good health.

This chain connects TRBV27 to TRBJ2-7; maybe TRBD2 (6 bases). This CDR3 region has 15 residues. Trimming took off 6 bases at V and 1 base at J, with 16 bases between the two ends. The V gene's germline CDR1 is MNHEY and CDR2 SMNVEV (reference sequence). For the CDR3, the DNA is TGTGCCAGCAGGTATAGTCTCGGGGGATCCTACGAGCAGTACTTC. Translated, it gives CASRYSLGGSYEQYF.

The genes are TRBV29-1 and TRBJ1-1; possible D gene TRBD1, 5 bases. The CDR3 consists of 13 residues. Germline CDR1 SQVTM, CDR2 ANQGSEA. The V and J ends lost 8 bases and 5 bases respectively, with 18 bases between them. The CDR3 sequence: CSLARGAGTEAFF. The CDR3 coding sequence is TGCAGCCTGGCCCGGGGCGCGGGGACTGAAGCTTTCTTT.

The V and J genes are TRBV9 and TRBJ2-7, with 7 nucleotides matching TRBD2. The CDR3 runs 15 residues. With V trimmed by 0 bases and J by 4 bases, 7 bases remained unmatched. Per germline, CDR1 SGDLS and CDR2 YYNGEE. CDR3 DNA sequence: TGTGCCAGCAGCGTAGCGGGAGGCCTCAATTACGAGCAGTACTTC. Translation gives CASSVAGGLNYEQYF.

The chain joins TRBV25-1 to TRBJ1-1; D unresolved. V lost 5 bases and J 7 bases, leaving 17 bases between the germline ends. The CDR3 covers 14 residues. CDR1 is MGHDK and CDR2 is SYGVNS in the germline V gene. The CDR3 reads CASSSGEHGIEAFF. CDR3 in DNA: TGTGCCAGCAGTTCCGGGGAGCATGGCATTGAAGCTTTCTTT.

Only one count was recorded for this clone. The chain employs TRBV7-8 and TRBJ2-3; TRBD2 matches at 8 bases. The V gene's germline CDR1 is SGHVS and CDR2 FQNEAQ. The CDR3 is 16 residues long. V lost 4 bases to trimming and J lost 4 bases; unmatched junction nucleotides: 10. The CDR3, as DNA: TGTGCCAGCAGCTATTCGGCGGGAGGATCGGCAGATACGCAGTATTTT. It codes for CASSYSAGGSADTQYF.

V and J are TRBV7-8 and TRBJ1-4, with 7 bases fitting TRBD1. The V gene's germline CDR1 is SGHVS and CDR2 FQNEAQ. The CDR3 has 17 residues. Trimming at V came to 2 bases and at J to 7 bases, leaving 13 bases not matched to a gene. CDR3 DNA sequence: TGTGCCAGCAGCTTACTTCCTTTTTCAGGGGGTCTTGAAAAACTGTTTTTT. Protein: CASSLLPFSGGLEKLFF.

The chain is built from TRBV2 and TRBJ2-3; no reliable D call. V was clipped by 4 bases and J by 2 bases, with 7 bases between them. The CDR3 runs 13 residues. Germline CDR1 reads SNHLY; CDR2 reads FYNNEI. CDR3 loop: CASSAEYTDTQYF. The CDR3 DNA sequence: TGTGCCAGCAGTGCCGAGTACACAGATACGCAGTATTTT. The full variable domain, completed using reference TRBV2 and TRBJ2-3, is EPEVTQTPSHQVTQMGQEVILRCVPISNHLYFYWYRQILGQKVEFLVSFYNNEISEKSEIFDDQFSVERPDGSNFTLKIRSTKLEDSAMYFCASSAEYTDTQYFGPGTRLTVL.

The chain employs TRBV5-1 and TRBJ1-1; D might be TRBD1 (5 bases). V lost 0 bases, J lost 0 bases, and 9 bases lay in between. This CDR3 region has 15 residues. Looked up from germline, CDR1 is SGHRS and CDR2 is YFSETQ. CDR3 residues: CASSLVPQVNTEAFF. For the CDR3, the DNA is TGCGCCAGCAGCTTGGTACCACAGGTGAACACTGAAGCTTTCTTT.

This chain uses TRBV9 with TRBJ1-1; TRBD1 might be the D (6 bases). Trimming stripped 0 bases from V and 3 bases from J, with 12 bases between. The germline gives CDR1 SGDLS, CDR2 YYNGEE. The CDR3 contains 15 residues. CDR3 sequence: CASSVGTAGHTEAFF. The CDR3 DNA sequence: TGTGCCAGCAGCGTAGGGACAGCGGGGCACACTGAAGCTTTCTTT.

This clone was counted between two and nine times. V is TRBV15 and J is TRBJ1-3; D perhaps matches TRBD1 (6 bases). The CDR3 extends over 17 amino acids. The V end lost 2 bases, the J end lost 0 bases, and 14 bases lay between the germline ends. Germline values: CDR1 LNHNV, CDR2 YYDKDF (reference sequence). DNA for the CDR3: TGTGCCACCAGCAGACCGGGGATAGGGGGCTCTGGAAACACCATATATTTT. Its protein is CATSRPGIGGSGNTIYF.

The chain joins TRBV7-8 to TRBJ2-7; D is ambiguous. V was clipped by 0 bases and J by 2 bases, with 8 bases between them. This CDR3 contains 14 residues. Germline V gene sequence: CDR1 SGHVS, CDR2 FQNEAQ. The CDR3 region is CASSLAGGAYEQYF. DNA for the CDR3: TGTGCCAGCAGCTTAGCTGGCGGTGCCTACGAGCAGTACTTC.

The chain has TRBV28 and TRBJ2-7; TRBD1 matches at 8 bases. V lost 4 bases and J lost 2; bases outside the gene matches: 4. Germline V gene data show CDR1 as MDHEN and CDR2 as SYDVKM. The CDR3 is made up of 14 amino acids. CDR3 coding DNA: TGTGCCAGCAGTTCGGGACAGGTAGCCTACGAGCAGTACTTC. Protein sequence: CASSSGQVAYEQYF.

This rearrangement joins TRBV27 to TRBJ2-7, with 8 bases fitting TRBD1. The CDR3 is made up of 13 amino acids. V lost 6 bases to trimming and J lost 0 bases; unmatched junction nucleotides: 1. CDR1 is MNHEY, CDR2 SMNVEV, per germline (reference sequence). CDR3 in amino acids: CASRGQDSYEQYF. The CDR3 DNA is TGTGCCAGCAGGGGACAGGACTCCTACGAGCAGTACTTC.

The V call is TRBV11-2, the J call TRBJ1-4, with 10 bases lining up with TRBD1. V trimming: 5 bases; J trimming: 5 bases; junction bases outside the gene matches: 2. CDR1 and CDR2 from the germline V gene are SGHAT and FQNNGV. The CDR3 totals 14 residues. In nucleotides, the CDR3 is TGTGCCAGCAGCGTGGGACAGGGGAATGAAAAACTGTTTTTT. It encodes CASSVGQGNEKLFF.

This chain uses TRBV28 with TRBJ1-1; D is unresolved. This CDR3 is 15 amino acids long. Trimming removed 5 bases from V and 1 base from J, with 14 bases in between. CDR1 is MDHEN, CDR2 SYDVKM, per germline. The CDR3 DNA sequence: TGTGCCAGCAGTACCTCAACTGAAAGGAACACTGAAGCTTTCTTT. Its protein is CASSTSTERNTEAFF.

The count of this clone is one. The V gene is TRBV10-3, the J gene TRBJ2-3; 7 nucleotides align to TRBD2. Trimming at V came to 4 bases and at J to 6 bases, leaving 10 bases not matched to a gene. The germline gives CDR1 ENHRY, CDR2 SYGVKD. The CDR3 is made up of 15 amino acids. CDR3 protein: CAISGLAGAQDTQYF. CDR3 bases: TGTGCCATCAGTGGACTAGCCGGAGCGCAGGATACGCAGTATTTT.

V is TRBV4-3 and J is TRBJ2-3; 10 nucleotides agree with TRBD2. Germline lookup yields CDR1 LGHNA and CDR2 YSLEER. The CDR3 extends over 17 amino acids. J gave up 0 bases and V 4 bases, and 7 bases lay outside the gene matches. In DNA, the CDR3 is TGCGCCAGCAGCCGAAATAGCGGGAGGATTAGCACAGATACGCAGTATTTT. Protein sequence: CASSRNSGRISTDTQYF.

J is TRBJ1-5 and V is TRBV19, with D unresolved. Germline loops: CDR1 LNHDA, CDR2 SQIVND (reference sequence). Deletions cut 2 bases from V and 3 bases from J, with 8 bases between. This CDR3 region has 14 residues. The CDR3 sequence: CASSIPTYNQPQHF. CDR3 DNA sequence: TGTGCCAGTAGTATACCCACATACAATCAGCCCCAGCATTTT.

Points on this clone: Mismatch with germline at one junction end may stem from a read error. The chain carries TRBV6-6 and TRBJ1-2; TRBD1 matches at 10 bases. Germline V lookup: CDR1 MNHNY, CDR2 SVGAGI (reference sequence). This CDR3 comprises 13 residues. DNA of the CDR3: TGTGCCAGCAGTCTAGAGACGGCTGGACAGGGGGCCTTC. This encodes CASSLETAGQGAF.

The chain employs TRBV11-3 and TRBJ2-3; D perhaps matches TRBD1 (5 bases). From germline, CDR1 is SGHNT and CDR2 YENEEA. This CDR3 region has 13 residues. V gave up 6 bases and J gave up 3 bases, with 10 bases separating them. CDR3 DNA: TGTGCCAGCAGTCTTCAGGGAACAGATACGCAGTATTTT. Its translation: CASSLQGTDTQYF. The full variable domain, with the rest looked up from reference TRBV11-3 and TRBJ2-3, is EAGVVQSPRYKIIEKKQPVAFWCNPISGHNTLYWYLQNLGQGPELLIRYENEEAVDDSQLPKDRFSAERLKGVDSTLKIQPAELGDSAVYLCASSLQGTDTQYFGPGTRLTVL.

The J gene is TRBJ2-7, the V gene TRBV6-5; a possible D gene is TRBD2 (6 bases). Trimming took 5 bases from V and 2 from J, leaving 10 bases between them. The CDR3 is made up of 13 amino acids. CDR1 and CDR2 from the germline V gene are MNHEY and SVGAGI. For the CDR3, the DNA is TGTGCCAGCAGTGAGGGACTTACCTACGAGCAGTACTTC. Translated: CASSEGLTYEQYF.

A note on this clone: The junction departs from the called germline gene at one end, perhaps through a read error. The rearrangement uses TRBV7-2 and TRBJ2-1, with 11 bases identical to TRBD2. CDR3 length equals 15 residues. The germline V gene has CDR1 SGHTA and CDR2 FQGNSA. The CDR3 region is CASRLAGGYYNEQFF. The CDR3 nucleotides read TGTGCCAGCAGGTTAGCGGGAGGGTACTACAATGAGCAGTTCTTC.